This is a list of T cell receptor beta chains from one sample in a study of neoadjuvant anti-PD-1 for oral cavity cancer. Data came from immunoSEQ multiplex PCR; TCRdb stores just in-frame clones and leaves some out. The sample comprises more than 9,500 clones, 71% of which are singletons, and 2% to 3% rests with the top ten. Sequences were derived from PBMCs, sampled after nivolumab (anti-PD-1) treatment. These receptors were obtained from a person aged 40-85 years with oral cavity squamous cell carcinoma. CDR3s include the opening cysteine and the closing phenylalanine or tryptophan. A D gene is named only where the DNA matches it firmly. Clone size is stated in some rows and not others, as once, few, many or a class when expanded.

cdr3_aa: CASSVAGNTEAFF; cdr3_nt: TGTGCCAGCAGCGTAGCAGGGAACACTGAAGCTTTCTTT; clone_size: -; j_call: TRBJ1-1; d_call: -; v_call: TRBV9
cdr3_aa: CASSPWTSGYNEQFF; cdr3_nt: TGCGCCAGCAGCCCCTGGACTAGCGGGTACAATGAGCAGTTCTTC; clone_size: -; j_call: TRBJ2-1; d_call: TRBD2; v_call: TRBV5-1
cdr3_aa: CASSISQGPYEQYF; cdr3_nt: TGTGCCAGTAGTATAAGCCAGGGACCCTACGAGCAGTACTTC; clone_size: once; j_call: TRBJ2-7; d_call: -; v_call: TRBV19
cdr3_aa: CASSVGDRSYGYTF; cdr3_nt: TGTGCCAGCAGTGTGGGGGACAGGAGCTATGGCTACACCTTC; clone_size: -; j_call: TRBJ1-2; d_call: TRBD1; v_call: TRBV6-1
cdr3_aa: CASSLENWGTGYTF; cdr3_nt: TGTGCCAGCAGCTTAGAGAACTGGGGCACTGGCTACACCTTC; clone_size: -; j_call: TRBJ1-2; d_call: -; v_call: TRBV11-2
cdr3_aa: CASSFGGGTEAFF; cdr3_nt: TGTGCCAGCAGCTTCGGGGGCGGGACTGAAGCTTTCTTT; clone_size: -; j_call: TRBJ1-1; d_call: -; v_call: TRBV7-3
cdr3_aa: CASSTRDRGLEETQYF; cdr3_nt: TGTGCCAGCAGTACCCGCGACAGGGGGCTTGAAGAGACCCAGTACTTC; clone_size: -; j_call: TRBJ2-5; d_call: TRBD1; v_call: TRBV6-6
cdr3_aa: CASSQGFSSWGEQYF; cdr3_nt: TGCGCCAGCAGCCAAGGGTTTTCATCCTGGGGCGAGCAGTACTTC; clone_size: once; j_call: TRBJ2-7; d_call: -; v_call: TRBV4-1
cdr3_aa: CASRRTDTDTQYF; cdr3_nt: TGCGCCAGCCGTCGGACAGACACAGATACGCAGTATTTT; clone_size: -; j_call: TRBJ2-3; d_call: -; v_call: TRBV5-1
cdr3_aa: CSVGGLWGGFGLTGANVLTF; cdr3_nt: TGCAGCGTTGGGGGTTTGTGGGGAGGGTTCGGGTTGACTGGGGCCAACGTCCTGACTTTC; clone_size: -; j_call: TRBJ2-6; d_call: TRBD2; v_call: TRBV29-1
cdr3_aa: CAWSTQGVLREKLFF; cdr3_nt: TGTGCCTGGAGTACCCAAGGGGTTTTGCGAGAAAAACTGTTTTTT; clone_size: -; j_call: TRBJ1-4; d_call: -; v_call: TRBV30
cdr3_aa: CASSLVLDRYNEQFF; cdr3_nt: TGTGCCAGCAGCTTAGTCCTAGATCGCTACAATGAGCAGTTCTTC; clone_size: -; j_call: TRBJ2-1; d_call: -; v_call: TRBV11-2
cdr3_aa: CASSFRGNSYEQYF; cdr3_nt: TGCGCCAGCAGCTTCCGTGGGAACTCCTACGAGCAGTACTTC; clone_size: -; j_call: TRBJ2-7; d_call: -; v_call: TRBV5-1
cdr3_aa: CASSSTGSSGNTIYF; cdr3_nt: TGTGCCAGCAGCTCTACAGGGAGCTCTGGAAACACCATATATTTT; clone_size: -; j_call: TRBJ1-3; d_call: -; v_call: TRBV7-9
cdr3_aa: CASSLGQGSGGYTF; cdr3_nt: TGTGCCAGCAGCTTGGGTCAGGGGTCGGGTGGCTACACCTTC; clone_size: -; j_call: TRBJ1-2; d_call: -; v_call: TRBV7-6
cdr3_aa: CAWSVPSRDTQYF; cdr3_nt: TGTGCCTGGAGTGTTCCCTCCCGGGATACGCAGTATTTT; clone_size: few; j_call: TRBJ2-3; d_call: -; v_call: TRBV30
cdr3_aa: CASSLAAGTGFNEQFF; cdr3_nt: TGCGCCAGCAGCTTGGCTGCCGGGACAGGGTTCAATGAGCAGTTCTTC; clone_size: -; j_call: TRBJ2-1; d_call: TRBD1; v_call: TRBV5-1
cdr3_aa: CAISSGTESNQPQHF; cdr3_nt: TGTGCCATCAGCTCCGGGACAGAGAGCAATCAGCCCCAGCATTTT; clone_size: -; j_call: TRBJ1-5; d_call: TRBD1; v_call: TRBV10-3
cdr3_aa: CSVYTGQNSYEQYF; cdr3_nt: TGCAGCGTTTACACGGGACAGAACTCCTACGAGCAGTACTTC; clone_size: once; j_call: TRBJ2-7; d_call: TRBD1; v_call: TRBV29-1
cdr3_aa: CASSELTEPTVNEQFF; cdr3_nt: TGTGCCAGCAGTGAACTGACCGAACCTACGGTCAATGAGCAGTTCTTC; clone_size: -; j_call: TRBJ2-1; d_call: -; v_call: TRBV2
cdr3_aa: CASRRDRGTYNEQFF; cdr3_nt: TGTGCCAGCAGGCGGGACAGGGGGACCTACAATGAGCAGTTCTTC; clone_size: -; j_call: TRBJ2-1; d_call: TRBD1; v_call: TRBV6-1
cdr3_aa: CASSPTGGVEKLFF; cdr3_nt: TGTGCCAGCAGCCCGACAGGGGGAGTTGAAAAACTGTTTTTT; clone_size: -; j_call: TRBJ1-4; d_call: TRBD1; v_call: TRBV28
cdr3_aa: CASSRQRYQETQYF; cdr3_nt: TGTGCCAGTAGCCGCCAGAGGTACCAAGAGACCCAGTACTTC; clone_size: -; j_call: TRBJ2-5; d_call: -; v_call: TRBV19
cdr3_aa: CANADEAEKLFF; cdr3_nt: TGTGCCAACGCGGACGAGGCTGAAAAACTGTTTTTT; clone_size: -; j_call: TRBJ1-4; d_call: -; v_call: TRBV6-1
cdr3_aa: CASSHPRTGGADTQYF; cdr3_nt: TGTGCCAGCAGCCACCCCCGGACAGGGGGCGCAGATACGCAGTATTTT; clone_size: -; j_call: TRBJ2-3; d_call: TRBD1; v_call: TRBV27
cdr3_aa: CASSLGQGNQPQHF; cdr3_nt: TGTGCCAGCAGTCTGGGGCAAGGCAATCAGCCCCAGCATTTT; clone_size: medium-sized; j_call: TRBJ1-5; d_call: -; v_call: TRBV2
cdr3_aa: CAWSPRQLQETQYF; cdr3_nt: TGTGCCTGGAGCCCCCGACAGTTACAAGAGACCCAGTACTTC; clone_size: -; j_call: TRBJ2-5; d_call: -; v_call: TRBV30
cdr3_aa: CASSLAGPYGNQPQHF; cdr3_nt: TGTGCCAGCAGTTTAGCAGGGCCGTATGGCAATCAGCCCCAGCATTTT; clone_size: -; j_call: TRBJ1-5; d_call: -; v_call: TRBV27
cdr3_aa: CASIPHIAVRRGEQYF; cdr3_nt: TGTGCCAGCATCCCGCATATAGCGGTTCGACGTGGCGAGCAGTACTTC; clone_size: -; j_call: TRBJ2-7; d_call: -; v_call: TRBV5-5
cdr3_aa: CASSYGDAPGRDQPQHF; cdr3_nt: TGTGCCAGCAGTTACGGGGACGCCCCGGGCAGGGACCAGCCCCAGCATTTT; clone_size: -; j_call: TRBJ1-5; d_call: -; v_call: TRBV6-7
cdr3_aa: CASSLYGRYQPQHF; cdr3_nt: TGTGCCAGCAGCTTGTACGGTAGATATCAGCCCCAGCATTTT; clone_size: -; j_call: TRBJ1-5; d_call: -; v_call: TRBV5-4
cdr3_aa: CASSVLGGEAFF; cdr3_nt: TGTGCCAGCAGCGTACTAGGTGGTGAAGCTTTCTTT; clone_size: -; j_call: TRBJ1-1; d_call: -; v_call: TRBV9
cdr3_aa: CASSPRSGRAYEQYF; cdr3_nt: TGTGCCAGCAGCCCCCGGAGCGGGAGGGCCTACGAGCAGTACTTC; clone_size: -; j_call: TRBJ2-7; d_call: TRBD2; v_call: TRBV6-1
cdr3_aa: CASSLWTSGRKETQYF; cdr3_nt: TGTGCCAGCAGCCTTTGGACTAGCGGGAGGAAAGAGACCCAGTACTTC; clone_size: -; j_call: TRBJ2-5; d_call: TRBD2; v_call: TRBV7-9
cdr3_aa: CASTERGMLQPQHF; cdr3_nt: TGTGCCAGCACTGAAAGGGGGATGTTGCAGCCCCAGCATTTT; clone_size: few; j_call: TRBJ1-5; d_call: -; v_call: TRBV2
cdr3_aa: CAWSFRGSILHF; cdr3_nt: TGTGCCTGGAGTTTTCGGGGGTCGATCCTCCACTTT; clone_size: -; j_call: TRBJ1-6; d_call: -; v_call: TRBV30
cdr3_aa: CASSLSNTGELFF; cdr3_nt: TGTGCCAGCAGTTTATCCAACACCGGGGAGCTGTTTTTT; clone_size: few; j_call: TRBJ2-2; d_call: -; v_call: TRBV27
cdr3_aa: CASSLASGRGTEAFF; cdr3_nt: TGCGCCAGCAGCTTGGCCTCTGGGCGGGGCACTGAAGCTTTCTTT; clone_size: -; j_call: TRBJ1-1; d_call: -; v_call: TRBV5-1
cdr3_aa: CASSYSGWGDTYEQYF; cdr3_nt: TGTGCCAGCAGTTACTCGGGCTGGGGGGACACCTACGAGCAGTACTTC; clone_size: -; j_call: TRBJ2-7; d_call: -; v_call: TRBV6-5
cdr3_aa: CASTPPVGSTEAFF; cdr3_nt: TGTGCCAGCACCCCACCGGTAGGGAGCACTGAAGCTTTCTTT; clone_size: -; j_call: TRBJ1-1; d_call: -; v_call: TRBV9
cdr3_aa: CASSQGDQGANYGYTF; cdr3_nt: TGCGCCAGCAGCCAAGGGGATCAGGGGGCAAACTATGGCTACACCTTC; clone_size: once; j_call: TRBJ1-2; d_call: TRBD1; v_call: TRBV4-1
cdr3_aa: CASSLDLAGGPHEQYF; cdr3_nt: TGTGCCAGCAGCTTGGACTTGGCGGGGGGGCCCCACGAGCAGTACTTC; clone_size: -; j_call: TRBJ2-7; d_call: TRBD2; v_call: TRBV5-4
cdr3_aa: CASSVRILSGANVLTF; cdr3_nt: TGTGCCAGCAGTGTTAGGATTCTCTCTGGGGCCAACGTCCTGACTTTC; clone_size: -; j_call: TRBJ2-6; d_call: -; v_call: TRBV5-5
cdr3_aa: CASSTDRGSDYEQYF; cdr3_nt: TGTGCCAGCAGCACCGACAGGGGTTCGGACTACGAGCAGTACTTC; clone_size: -; j_call: TRBJ2-7; d_call: -; v_call: TRBV21-1
cdr3_aa: CASSLSGSSYNSPLHF; cdr3_nt: TGCGCCAGCAGCTTGTCGGGTAGCTCCTATAATTCACCCCTCCACTTT; clone_size: -; j_call: TRBJ1-6; d_call: -; v_call: TRBV5-1
cdr3_aa: CASSQDAESSGASYEQYF; cdr3_nt: TGCGCCAGCAGCCAAGACGCCGAGAGTAGCGGGGCCTCCTACGAGCAGTACTTC; clone_size: few; j_call: TRBJ2-7; d_call: TRBD2; v_call: TRBV4-1
cdr3_aa: CASRNSLATANQPQHF; cdr3_nt: TGTGCCAGCAGGAACTCATTGGCGACGGCGAATCAGCCCCAGCATTTT; clone_size: -; j_call: TRBJ1-5; d_call: -; v_call: TRBV28
cdr3_aa: CASSLAPGNTIYF; cdr3_nt: TGCGCCAGCAGCTTGGCCCCTGGAAACACCATATATTTT; clone_size: -; j_call: TRBJ1-3; d_call: -; v_call: TRBV5-1
cdr3_aa: CASSPDPPGTASYGYTF; cdr3_nt: TGTGCCAGCAGCCCCGATCCTCCGGGGACAGCCTCCTATGGCTACACCTTC; clone_size: -; j_call: TRBJ1-2; d_call: TRBD1; v_call: TRBV7-8
cdr3_aa: CASSVGWENTEAFF; cdr3_nt: TGTGCCAGCAGCGTAGGATGGGAGAACACTGAAGCTTTCTTT; clone_size: -; j_call: TRBJ1-1; d_call: -; v_call: TRBV9
cdr3_aa: CASSVGGYSNQPQHF; cdr3_nt: TGTGCCAGCAGCGTCGGGGGCTATAGCAATCAGCCCCAGCATTTT; clone_size: -; j_call: TRBJ1-5; d_call: -; v_call: TRBV9
cdr3_aa: CASTAGGPYNEQFF; cdr3_nt: TGTGCCAGCACTGCGGGAGGGCCCTACAATGAGCAGTTCTTC; clone_size: few; j_call: TRBJ2-1; d_call: TRBD2; v_call: TRBV28
cdr3_aa: CASSQGGNTDTQYF; cdr3_nt: TGCGCCAGCAGCCAGGGGGGGAACACAGATACGCAGTATTTT; clone_size: -; j_call: TRBJ2-3; d_call: TRBD2; v_call: TRBV4-1
cdr3_aa: CASTPLGKQYF; cdr3_nt: TGTGCCAGCACCCCCCTGGGGAAGCAGTACTTC; clone_size: few; j_call: TRBJ2-7; d_call: -; v_call: TRBV7-9